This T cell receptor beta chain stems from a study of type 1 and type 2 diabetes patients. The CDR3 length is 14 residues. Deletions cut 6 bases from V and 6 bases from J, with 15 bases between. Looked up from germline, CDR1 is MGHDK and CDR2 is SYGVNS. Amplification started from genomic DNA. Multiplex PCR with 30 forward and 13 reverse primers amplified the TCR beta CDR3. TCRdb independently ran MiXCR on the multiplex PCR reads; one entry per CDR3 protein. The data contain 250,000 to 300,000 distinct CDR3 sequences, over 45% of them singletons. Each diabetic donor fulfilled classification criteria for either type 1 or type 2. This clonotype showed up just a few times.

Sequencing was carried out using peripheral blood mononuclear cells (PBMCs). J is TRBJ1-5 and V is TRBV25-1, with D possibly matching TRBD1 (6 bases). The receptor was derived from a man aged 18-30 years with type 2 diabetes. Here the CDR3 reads CASSLGGQGQPQHF. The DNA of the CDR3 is TGTGCCAGCAGCTTGGGGGGCCAGGGTCAGCCCCAGCATTTT.